This T cell receptor beta chain originates from a study of T cell repertoires in cytomegalovirus infection. As for the study in general: It can be stated that public TCR beta signatures indicated CMV infection as well as a matching HLA type.

TCRdb re-derived calls from the reads in MiXCR, one entry per CDR3 protein. The sample consists of some 130,000 distinct CDR3 sequences, roughly 9% of them appearing once. Study-level points and caveats: Dominating the ex vivo response were HLA-C-restricted CMV-specific TCR beta clonotypes.

The CDR3 is 16 amino acids. CDR1 is SGHVS and CDR2 is FNYEAQ in the germline V gene. Losses at the gene ends were 4 bases for V and 7 bases for J; bases not matched to a gene: 10. Worth noting for this clonotype: The antigen is not known.

The clonotype originates from a human donor in good health (CMV status not recorded). Some clones in this sample may be carry-over from other donors' samples. This chain uses TRBV7-6 with TRBJ1-6, with 7 bases identical to TRBD1. Specimen: PBMCs. The CDR3 sequence is CASSSTRTGANSPLHF. CDR3 coding DNA: TGTGCCAGCAGCTCGACACGGACAGGTGCAAATTCACCCCTCCACTTT.